The TCR beta chain under discussion was sequenced for a study of graft-versus-host responses after intestinal transplantation. This clone was seen only once. Its target is unknown. Regarding the study as a whole: When patients had graft-donor T cell macrochimerism, their allografts held high graft-versus-host to host-versus-graft clonal ratios. The recipient marrow held GvH clones, and some of them showed up first in ileum or blood.

Per germline, CDR1 SGHRS and CDR2 YFSETQ. The CDR3 is 15 amino acids. V was shortened by 2 bases and J by 2 bases, with 10 bases between the two germline ends. Using immunoSEQ multiplex PCR, the repertoire was profiled, and TCRdb retains in-frame clones only, with some absent. This sample has 84,000 or so clones, with approximately 82% found just once. The material sequenced was unstimulated CD4+ T cells sorted from spleen or lymph node cells, taken before intestinal transplant. The J gene is TRBJ2-2, the V gene TRBV5-1; D gene unclear. This receptor was taken from a human donor who received an intestinal transplant. The CDR3 bases are TGCGCCAGCAGCTTCCGTCAGATTAACACCGGGGAGCTGTTTTTT. Protein product: CASSFRQINTGELFF.